This TCR beta chain was identified during a study of blood T cell repertoires in COVID-19. Trimming took off 3 bases at V and 4 bases at J, with 14 bases between the two ends. Germline V lookup: CDR1 KGHDR, CDR2 SFDVKD. This CDR3 comprises 15 residues. Profiling relied on immunoSEQ multiplex PCR, and the TCRdb table lists in-frame clones only, not all of them. The sample carries about 270,000 clones, approximately 86% recorded once. Input material: peripheral blood. The receptor's source is a woman younger than 35 with acute or convalescent COVID-19. V and J are TRBV24-1 and TRBJ1-2; TRBD1 is a possible D gene (5 bases). CDR3 nucleotides: TGTGCCACCAGTGATACGCCGGCGGGACCCTATGGCTACACCTTC. Translating gives CATSDTPAGPYGYTF.